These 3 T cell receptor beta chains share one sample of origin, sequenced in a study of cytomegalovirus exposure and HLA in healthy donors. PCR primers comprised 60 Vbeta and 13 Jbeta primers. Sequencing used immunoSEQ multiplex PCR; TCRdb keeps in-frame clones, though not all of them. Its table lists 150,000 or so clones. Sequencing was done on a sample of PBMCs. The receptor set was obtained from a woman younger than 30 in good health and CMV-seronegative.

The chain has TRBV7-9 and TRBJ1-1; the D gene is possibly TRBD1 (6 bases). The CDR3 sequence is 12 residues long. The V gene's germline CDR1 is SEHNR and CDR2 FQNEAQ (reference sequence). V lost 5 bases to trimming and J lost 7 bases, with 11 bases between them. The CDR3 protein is CASSPTGYEAFF. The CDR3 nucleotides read TGTGCCAGCAGCCCAACAGGGTATGAAGCTTTCTTT.

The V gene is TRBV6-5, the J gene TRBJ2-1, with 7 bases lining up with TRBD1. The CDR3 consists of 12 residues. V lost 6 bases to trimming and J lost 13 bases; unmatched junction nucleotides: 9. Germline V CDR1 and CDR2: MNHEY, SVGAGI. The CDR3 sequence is CASSQTGRGQFF. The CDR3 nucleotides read TGTGCCAGCAGCCAGACAGGGAGAGGTCAGTTCTTC.

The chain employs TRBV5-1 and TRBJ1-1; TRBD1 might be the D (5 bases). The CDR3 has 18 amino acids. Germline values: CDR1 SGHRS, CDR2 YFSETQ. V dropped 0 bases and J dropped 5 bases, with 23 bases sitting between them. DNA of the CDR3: TGCGCCAGCAGCTTGGGCCTGGGGGGGTTTCGGGGTACGACTGAAGCTTTCTTT. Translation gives CASSLGLGGFRGTTEAFF.